Below are 3 T cell receptor beta chains sequenced from a single sample in a study of human thymus T cells. Some clones are missing from TCRdb's copy, which holds only in-frame ones; the method was immunoSEQ multiplex PCR. Here the sample spans 57,000 or so clones, 85% to 95% being singletons. Sequenced input: blood. The receptors stem from a boy in the first two years of life with a congenital heart defect but otherwise immunologically healthy.

The rearrangement joins TRBV4-1 to TRBJ1-2; TRBD1 matches 12 bases. The length of the CDR3 is 16 residues. Germline V gene lookup returns CDR1 MGHRA and CDR2 YSYEKL. After removal of 4 bases from V and 8 bases from J, the junction contained 11 bases not matched to a gene. The CDR3 DNA is TGCGCCAGCAGCCGATCAGGGACAGGGGGCGCGCGGGGCTACACCTTC. Translated: CASSRSGTGGARGYTF.

This chain joins TRBV7-2 and TRBJ2-1; 9 nucleotides agree with TRBD2. The CDR3 is 17 residues long. The V gene's germline CDR1 is SGHTA and CDR2 FQGNSA. The junction had 7 bases not matched to a gene; V was cut back by 2 bases and J by 2 bases. The chain's CDR3 is CASSLRSGGMTYNEQFF. CDR3 nucleotide sequence: TGTGCCAGCAGCTTAAGAAGCGGGGGGATGACCTACAATGAGCAGTTCTTC.

This chain uses TRBV19 with TRBJ2-6, with D possibly TRBD1 on 6 matching bases. V lost 2 bases and J lost 4, with 15 bases in between. The V gene's germline CDR1 is LNHDA and CDR2 SQIVND (reference sequence). The CDR3 runs to 17 residues. The CDR3 region is CASSINTRTAGANVLTF. The CDR3 DNA is TGTGCCAGTAGTATAAACACTCGGACAGCCGGGGCCAACGTCCTGACTTTC.